The rows below give T cell receptor beta chains drawn from one sample of a study of beta chain features in type 1 diabetes. Profiled with immunoSEQ multiplex PCR; TCRdb holds only in-frame clones, not every one. The table has 150,000 to 200,000 clones, around 8% seen once; the top ten hold roughly 1%. Sequenced material: central memory CD4+ T cells from blood. All receptors derive from a woman aged 40 to 49 with type 1 diabetes. CDR3s include the opening cysteine and the closing phenylalanine or tryptophan.

TRBV11-2	TRBJ2-7	CASSLRPGKTYEQYF
TRBV5-6	TRBJ1-1	CASSLAWGQNEAFF
TRBV4-3	TRBJ2-2	CASSQDSRGKRELFF
TRBV2	TRBJ2-5	CASSDLETQYF
TRBV25-1	TRBJ1-1	CASSEYLGGGTEAFF
TRBV7-8	TRBJ2-1	CASSLGASYNEQFF
TRBV7-3	TRBJ1-1	CASSNQGDTEAFF
TRBV5-4	TRBJ2-4	CASSSTGGGDKNIQYF
TRBV5-5	TRBJ2-5	CASSLGAGEETQYF
TRBV30	TRBJ2-1	CAWSVRTLNEQFF
TRBV9	TRBJ1-1	CASSVGQGWTEAFF
TRBV6-6	TRBJ2-5	CASSPRKETQYF
TRBV4-2	TRBJ1-2	CASSQDDGGANYGYTF
TRBV6-6	TRBJ2-7	CASSPAGGTYEQYF
TRBV27	TRBJ2-5	CASRPRTGAQETQYF
TRBV9	TRBJ2-3	CASSTYTDTQYF
TRBV4-1	TRBJ1-1	CASRRAQGASSEAFF
TRBV5-1	TRBJ2-2	CASSLYRDTYTGELFF
TRBV7-2	TRBJ1-6	CASSPGSGGSNSPLHF
TRBV27	TRBJ2-1	CASTPRLSSVNEQFF
TRBV10-3	TRBJ1-5	CAISEVAVRDQPQHF
TRBV30	TRBJ1-1	CAWNGVIDLNTEAFF
TRBV2	TRBJ2-1	CASGLKRTDNEQFF
TRBV2	TRBJ1-1	CASAPRRDTEAFF
TRBV7-9	TRBJ2-7	CASSFEDGRPYF
TRBV20-1	TRBJ2-3	CSASSYDTQYF